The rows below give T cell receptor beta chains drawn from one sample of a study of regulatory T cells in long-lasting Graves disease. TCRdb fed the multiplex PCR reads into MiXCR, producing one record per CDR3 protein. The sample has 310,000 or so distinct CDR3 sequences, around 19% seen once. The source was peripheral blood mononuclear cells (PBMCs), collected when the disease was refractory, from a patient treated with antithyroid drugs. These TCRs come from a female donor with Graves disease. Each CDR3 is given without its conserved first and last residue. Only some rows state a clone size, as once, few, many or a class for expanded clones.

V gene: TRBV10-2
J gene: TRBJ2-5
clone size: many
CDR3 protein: ASSVSGLETQY

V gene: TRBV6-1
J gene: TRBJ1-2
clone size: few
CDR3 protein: ASSSKTGGYGYT

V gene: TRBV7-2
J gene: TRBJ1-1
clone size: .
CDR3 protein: ASSLGGATEAF

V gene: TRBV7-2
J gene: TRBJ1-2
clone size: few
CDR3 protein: ASSEGDGYT

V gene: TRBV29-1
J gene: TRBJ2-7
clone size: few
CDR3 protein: SVDGEAHEQY

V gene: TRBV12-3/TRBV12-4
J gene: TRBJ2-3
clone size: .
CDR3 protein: ASSSSTSVVDTQY

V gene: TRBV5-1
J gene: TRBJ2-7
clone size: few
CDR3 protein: ASSGIQGGRYEQY

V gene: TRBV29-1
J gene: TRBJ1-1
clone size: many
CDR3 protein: SVGGTGTEAF

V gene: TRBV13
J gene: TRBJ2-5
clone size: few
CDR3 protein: ASSNRETGEETQY

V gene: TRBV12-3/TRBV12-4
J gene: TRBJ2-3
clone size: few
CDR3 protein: ASSSSGSVDTQY

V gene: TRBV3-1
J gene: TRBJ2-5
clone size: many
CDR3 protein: ASSQGLAGGQETQY

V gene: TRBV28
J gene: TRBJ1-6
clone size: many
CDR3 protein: ASSLGDRGRNSPLH

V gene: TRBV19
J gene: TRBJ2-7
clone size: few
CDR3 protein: ASSIPRDRDYEQY

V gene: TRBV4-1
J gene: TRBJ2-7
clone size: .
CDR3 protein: ASSQESRGYYEQY

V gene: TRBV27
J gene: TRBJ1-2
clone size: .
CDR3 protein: ASSPPGGYGYT

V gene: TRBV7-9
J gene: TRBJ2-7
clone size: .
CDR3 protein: ASSLTDYEQY

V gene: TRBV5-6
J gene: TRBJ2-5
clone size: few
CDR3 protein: ASSTGTGMETQY

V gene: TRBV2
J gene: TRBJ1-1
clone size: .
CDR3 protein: ASTATGLTEAF

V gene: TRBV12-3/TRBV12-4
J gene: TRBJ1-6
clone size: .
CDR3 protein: ASSPLRGGSPLH

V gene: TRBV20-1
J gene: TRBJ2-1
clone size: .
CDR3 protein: SARDQYEGAGGHNEQF

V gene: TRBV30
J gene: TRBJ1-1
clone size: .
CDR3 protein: AWISGLATEAF

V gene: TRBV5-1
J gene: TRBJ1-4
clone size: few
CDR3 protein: ASSFSGQTNEKLF

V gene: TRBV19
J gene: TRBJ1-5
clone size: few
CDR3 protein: ATLGQGRARPQH

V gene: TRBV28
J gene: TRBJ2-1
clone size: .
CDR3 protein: ASSYRFKGPNNEQF

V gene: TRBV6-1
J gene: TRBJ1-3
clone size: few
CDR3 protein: ASKADSNSGNTIY

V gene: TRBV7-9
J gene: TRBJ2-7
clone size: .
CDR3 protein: ASSSRVGRSYEQY

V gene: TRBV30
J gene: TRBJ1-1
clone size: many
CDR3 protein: AWDEQGTGEAF

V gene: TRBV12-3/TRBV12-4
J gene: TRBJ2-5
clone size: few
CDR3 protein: ASSKGLRAETQY

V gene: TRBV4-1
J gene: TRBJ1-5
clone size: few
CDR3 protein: ASSQGYSNQPQH

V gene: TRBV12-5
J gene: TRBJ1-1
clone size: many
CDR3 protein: ASGLVHLGAF

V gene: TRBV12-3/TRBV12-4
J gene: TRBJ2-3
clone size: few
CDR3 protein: ASSLSHGRRSTDTQY

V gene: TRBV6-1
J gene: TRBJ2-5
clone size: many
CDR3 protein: ASSVFNRYQETQY

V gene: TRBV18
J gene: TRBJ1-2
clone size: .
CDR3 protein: ASSPYSGYGYT

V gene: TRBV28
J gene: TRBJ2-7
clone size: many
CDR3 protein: ASSSFLISYEQY